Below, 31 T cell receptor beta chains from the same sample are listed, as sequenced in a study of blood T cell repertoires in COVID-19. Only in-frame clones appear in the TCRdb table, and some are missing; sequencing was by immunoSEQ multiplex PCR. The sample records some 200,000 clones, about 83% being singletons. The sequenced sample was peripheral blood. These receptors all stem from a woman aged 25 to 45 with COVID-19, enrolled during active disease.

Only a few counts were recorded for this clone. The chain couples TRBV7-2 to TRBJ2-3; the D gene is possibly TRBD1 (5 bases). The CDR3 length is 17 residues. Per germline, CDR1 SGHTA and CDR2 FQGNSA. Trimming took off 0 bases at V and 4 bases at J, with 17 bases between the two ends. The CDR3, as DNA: TGTGCCAGCAGCTTAGCGCAGGCGAGGTGGGGCCCAGATACGCAGTATTTT. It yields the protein CASSLAQARWGPDTQYF.

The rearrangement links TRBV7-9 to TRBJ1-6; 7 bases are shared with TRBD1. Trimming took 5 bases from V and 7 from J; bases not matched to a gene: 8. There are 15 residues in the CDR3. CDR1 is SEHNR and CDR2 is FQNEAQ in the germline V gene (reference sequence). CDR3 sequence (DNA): TGTGCCAGCAGCCCCCGAGGGGGCCAGAATTCACCCCTCCACTTT. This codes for CASSPRGGQNSPLHF.

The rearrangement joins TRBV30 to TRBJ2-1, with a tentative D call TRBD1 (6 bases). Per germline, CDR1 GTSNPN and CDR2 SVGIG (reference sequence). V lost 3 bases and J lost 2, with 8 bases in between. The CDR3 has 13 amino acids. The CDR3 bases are TGTGCCTGGAGCCGGGACACCTACAATGAGCAGTTCTTC. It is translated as CAWSRDTYNEQFF.

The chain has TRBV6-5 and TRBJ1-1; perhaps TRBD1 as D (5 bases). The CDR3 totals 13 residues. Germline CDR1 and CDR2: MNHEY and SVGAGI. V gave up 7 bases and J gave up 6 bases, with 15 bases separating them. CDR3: CASTRGGRAEAFF. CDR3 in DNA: TGTGCCAGCACCCGGGGGGGGAGGGCTGAAGCTTTCTTT.

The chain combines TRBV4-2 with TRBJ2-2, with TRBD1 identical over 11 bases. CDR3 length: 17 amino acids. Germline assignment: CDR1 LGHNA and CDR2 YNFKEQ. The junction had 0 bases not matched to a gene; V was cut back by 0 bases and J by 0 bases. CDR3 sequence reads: CASSQEGQGANTGELFF. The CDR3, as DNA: TGTGCCAGCAGCCAAGAGGGACAGGGGGCGAACACCGGGGAGCTGTTTTTT.

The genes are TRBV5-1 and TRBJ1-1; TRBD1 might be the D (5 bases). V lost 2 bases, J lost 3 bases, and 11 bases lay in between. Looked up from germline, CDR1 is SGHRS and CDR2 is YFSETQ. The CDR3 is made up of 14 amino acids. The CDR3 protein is CASSFSGWDTEAFF. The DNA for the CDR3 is TGCGCCAGCAGCTTTTCAGGGTGGGACACTGAAGCTTTCTTT.

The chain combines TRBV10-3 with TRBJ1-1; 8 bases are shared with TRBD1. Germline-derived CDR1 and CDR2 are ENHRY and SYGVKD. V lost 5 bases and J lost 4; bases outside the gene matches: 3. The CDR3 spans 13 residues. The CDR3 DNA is TGTGCCATCAGTTCCACAGGGGGCACTGAAGCTTTCTTT. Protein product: CAISSTGGTEAFF.

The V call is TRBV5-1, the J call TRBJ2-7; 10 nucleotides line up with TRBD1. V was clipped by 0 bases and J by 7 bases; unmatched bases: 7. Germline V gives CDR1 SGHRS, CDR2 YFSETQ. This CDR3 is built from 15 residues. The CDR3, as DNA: TGCGCCAGCAGCTTGGAAGGGACAGGGGCTGGGGAGCAGTACTTC. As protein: CASSLEGTGAGEQYF.

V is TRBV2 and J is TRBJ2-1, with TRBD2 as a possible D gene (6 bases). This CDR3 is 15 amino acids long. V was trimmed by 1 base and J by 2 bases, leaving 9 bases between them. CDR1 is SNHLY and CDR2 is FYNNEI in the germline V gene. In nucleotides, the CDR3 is TGTGCCAGCAGTGAAGTCGGGACTCCCTACAATGAGCAGTTCTTC. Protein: CASSEVGTPYNEQFF.

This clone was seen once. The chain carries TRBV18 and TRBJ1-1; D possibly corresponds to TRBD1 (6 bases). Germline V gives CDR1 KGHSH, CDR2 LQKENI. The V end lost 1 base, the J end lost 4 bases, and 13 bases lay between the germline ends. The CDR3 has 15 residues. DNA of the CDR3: TGTGCCAGCTCACCACAGTCACAGGGCGGCACTGAAGCTTTCTTT. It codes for CASSPQSQGGTEAFF.

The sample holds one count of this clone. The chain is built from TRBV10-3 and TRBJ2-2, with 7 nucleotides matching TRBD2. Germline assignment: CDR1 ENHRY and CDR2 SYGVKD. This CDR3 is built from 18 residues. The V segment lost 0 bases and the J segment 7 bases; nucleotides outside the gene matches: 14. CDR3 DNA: TGTGCCATCAGTGAGTCGAATCTTGGCGGGAGAGCGGTCGGGGAGCTGTTTTTT. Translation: CAISESNLGGRAVGELFF.

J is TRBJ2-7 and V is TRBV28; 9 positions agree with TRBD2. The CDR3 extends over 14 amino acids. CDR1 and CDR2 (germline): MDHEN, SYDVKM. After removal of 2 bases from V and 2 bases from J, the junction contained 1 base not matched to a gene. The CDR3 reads CASSLAGGPYEQYF. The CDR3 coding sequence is TGTGCCAGCAGTTTAGCGGGAGGGCCCTACGAGCAGTACTTC.

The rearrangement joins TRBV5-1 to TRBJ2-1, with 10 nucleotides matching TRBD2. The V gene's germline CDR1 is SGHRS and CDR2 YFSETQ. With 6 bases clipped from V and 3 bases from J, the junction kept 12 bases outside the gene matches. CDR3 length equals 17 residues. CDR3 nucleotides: TGCGCCAGCACCATTTCCAAAGCGGGAGGGCTCTACAATGAGCAGTTCTTC. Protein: CASTISKAGGLYNEQFF.

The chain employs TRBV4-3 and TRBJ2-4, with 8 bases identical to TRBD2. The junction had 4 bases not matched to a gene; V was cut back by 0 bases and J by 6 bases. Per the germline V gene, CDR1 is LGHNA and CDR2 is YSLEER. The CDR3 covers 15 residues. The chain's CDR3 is CASSQDLTSVNIQYF. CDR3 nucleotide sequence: TGCGCCAGCAGCCAAGATCTGACTAGCGTAAACATTCAGTACTTC.

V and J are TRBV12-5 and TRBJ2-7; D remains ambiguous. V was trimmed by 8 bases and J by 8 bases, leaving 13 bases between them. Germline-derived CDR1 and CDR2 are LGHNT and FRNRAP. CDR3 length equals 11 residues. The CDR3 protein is CASSGDVQQYF. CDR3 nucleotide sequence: TGTGCTAGTTCTGGAGACGTACAGCAGTACTTC.

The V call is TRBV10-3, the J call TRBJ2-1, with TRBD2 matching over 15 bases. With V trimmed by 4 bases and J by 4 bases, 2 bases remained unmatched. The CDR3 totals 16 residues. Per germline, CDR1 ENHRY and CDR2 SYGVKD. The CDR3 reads CAISGTSGGDYNEQFF. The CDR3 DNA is TGTGCCATCAGTGGGACTAGCGGGGGGGATTACAATGAGCAGTTCTTC.

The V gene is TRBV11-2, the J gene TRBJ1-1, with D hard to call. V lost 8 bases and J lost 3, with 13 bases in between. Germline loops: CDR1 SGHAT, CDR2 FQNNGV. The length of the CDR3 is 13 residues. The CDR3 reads CASSPSGDTEAFF. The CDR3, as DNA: TGTGCCAGCTCTCCCTCCGGGGACACTGAAGCTTTCTTT.

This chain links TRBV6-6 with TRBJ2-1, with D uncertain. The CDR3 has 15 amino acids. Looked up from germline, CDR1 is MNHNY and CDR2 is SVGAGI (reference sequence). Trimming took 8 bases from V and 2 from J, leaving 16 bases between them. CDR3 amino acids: CASAPQRGAYNEQFF. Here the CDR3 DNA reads TGTGCCAGCGCACCTCAACGCGGAGCCTACAATGAGCAGTTCTTC.

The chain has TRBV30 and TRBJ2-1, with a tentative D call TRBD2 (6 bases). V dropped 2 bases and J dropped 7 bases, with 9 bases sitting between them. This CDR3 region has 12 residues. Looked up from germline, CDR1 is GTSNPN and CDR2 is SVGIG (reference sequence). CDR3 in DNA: TGTGCCTGGAGTCCTCGGGGGAATGAGCAGTTCTTC. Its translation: CAWSPRGNEQFF. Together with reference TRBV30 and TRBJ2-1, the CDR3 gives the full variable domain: SQTIHQWPATLVQPVGSPLSLECTVEGTSNPNLYWYRQAAGRGLQLLFYSVGIGQISSEVPQNLSASRPQDRQFILSSKKLLLSDSGFYLCAWSPRGNEQFFGPGTRLTVL.

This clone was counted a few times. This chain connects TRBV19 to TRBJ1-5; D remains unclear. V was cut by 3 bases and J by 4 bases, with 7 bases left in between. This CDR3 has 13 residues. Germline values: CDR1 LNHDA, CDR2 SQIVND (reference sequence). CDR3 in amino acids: CASSIRMNQPQHF. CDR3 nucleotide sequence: TGTGCCAGTAGTATTCGTATGAATCAGCCCCAGCATTTT.

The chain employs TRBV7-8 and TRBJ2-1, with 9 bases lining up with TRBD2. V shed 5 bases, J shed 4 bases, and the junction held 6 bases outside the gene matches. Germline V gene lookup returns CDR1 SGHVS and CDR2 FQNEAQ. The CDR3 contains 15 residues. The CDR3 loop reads CASSAQRGAYNEQFF. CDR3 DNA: TGTGCCAGCAGCGCTCAGCGGGGGGCTTACAATGAGCAGTTCTTC.

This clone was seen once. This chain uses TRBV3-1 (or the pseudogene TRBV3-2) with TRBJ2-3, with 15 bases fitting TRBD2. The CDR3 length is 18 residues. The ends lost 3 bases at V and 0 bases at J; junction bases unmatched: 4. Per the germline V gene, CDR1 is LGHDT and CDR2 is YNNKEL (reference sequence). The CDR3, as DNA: TGTGCCAGCAGCCAGGGACTAGCGGGGGGTACTAGCACAGATACGCAGTATTTT. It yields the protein CASSQGLAGGTSTDTQYF.

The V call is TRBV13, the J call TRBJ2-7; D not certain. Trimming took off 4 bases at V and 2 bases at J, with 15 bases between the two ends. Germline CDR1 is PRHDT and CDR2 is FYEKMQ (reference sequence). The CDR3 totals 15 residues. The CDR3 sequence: CASSWASQTPYEQYF. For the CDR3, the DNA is TGTGCCAGCAGCTGGGCCAGTCAAACCCCCTACGAGCAGTACTTC.

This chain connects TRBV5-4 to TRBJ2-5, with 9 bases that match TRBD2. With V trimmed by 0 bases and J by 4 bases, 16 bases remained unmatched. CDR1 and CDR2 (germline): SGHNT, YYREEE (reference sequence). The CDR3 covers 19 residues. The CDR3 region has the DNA TGTGCCAGCAGCTTGGTGGGAAGTAGCGGGAGTGGTGCGGGAGAGACCCAGTACTTC. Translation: CASSLVGSSGSGAGETQYF. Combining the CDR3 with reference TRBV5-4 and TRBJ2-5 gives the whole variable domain ETGVTQSPTHLIKTRGQQVTLRCSSQSGHNTVSWYQQALGQGPQFIFQYYREEENGRGNFPPRFSGLQFPNYSSELNVNALELDDSALYLCASSLVGSSGSGAGETQYFGPGTRLLVL.

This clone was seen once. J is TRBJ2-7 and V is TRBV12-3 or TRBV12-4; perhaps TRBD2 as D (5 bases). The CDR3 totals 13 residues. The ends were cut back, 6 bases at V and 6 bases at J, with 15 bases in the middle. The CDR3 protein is CASRVAGESEQYF. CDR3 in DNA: TGTGCCAGCAGGGTAGCCGGGGAGAGCGAGCAGTACTTC.

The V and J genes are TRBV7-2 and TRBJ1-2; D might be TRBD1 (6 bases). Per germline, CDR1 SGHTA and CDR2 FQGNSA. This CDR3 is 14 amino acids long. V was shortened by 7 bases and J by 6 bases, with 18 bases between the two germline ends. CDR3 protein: CASTPIRGRHGYTF. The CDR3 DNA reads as TGTGCCAGCACCCCTATCAGGGGTAGGCATGGCTACACCTTC.

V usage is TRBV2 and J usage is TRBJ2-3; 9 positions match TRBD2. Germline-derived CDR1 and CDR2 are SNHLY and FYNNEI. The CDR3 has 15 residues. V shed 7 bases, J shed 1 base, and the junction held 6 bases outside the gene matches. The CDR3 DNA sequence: TGTGCCAGCAACCGACTAGCGGACGGCACAGATACGCAGTATTTT. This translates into CASNRLADGTDTQYF.

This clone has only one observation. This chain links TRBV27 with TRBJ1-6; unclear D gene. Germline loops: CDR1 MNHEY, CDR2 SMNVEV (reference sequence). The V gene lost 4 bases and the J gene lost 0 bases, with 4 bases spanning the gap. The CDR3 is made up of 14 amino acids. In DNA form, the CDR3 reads TGTGCCAGCAGTTCCAGCTCCTATAATTCACCCCTCCACTTT. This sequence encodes CASSSSSYNSPLHF.

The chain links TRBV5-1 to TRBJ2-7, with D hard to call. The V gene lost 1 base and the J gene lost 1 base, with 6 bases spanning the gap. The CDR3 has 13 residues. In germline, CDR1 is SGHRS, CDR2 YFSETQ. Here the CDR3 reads CASSLTVSYEQYF. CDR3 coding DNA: TGCGCCAGCAGCTTGACAGTATCCTACGAGCAGTACTTC.

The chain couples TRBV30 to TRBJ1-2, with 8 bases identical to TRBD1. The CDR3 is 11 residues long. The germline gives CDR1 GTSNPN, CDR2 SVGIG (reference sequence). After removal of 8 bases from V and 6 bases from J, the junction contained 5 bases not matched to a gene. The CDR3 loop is CAGQGRNGYTF. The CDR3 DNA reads TGTGCCGGACAGGGAAGGAATGGCTACACCTTC.

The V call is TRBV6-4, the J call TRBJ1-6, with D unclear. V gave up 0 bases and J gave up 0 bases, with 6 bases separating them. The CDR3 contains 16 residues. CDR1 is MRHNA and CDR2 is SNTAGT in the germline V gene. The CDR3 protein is CASSDSPSSYNSPLHF. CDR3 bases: TGTGCCAGCAGTGACTCGCCGAGCTCCTATAATTCACCCCTCCACTTT.